This T cell receptor (beta chain) was identified during a study of blood T cell repertoires in COVID-19. Study information: Donors in the United States, Italy and Spain gave samples during acute or convalescent COVID-19. PBMCs, B-cell-depleted T cells, or T cells provided the cDNA or gDNA that made up the material.

V shed 1 base and J shed 4 bases, with 12 bases lying between them. The CDR3 is made up of 15 amino acids. Germline V CDR1 and CDR2: SGHTS, YDEGEE. Original analysis: Amplification of reference gene primers provided the estimated nucleated cell counts. Measured with immunoSEQ multiplex PCR; TCRdb has only the in-frame clones, and not every one. D and trimming come from the DNA, and the V and J calls and clone size come from that table. The data contain approximately 94,000 clones, roughly 92% of them seen just once; the ten biggest clones take up around 2.1%. The chain uses TRBV5-8 and TRBJ2-1; no firm D call. This sequence originates from a man between 45 and 60 years old with active COVID-19. The specimen sequenced was peripheral blood. The CDR3: CASSLSPRRYNEQFF. CDR3 DNA sequence: TGTGCCAGCAGCTTGTCACCGAGGCGGTACAATGAGCAGTTCTTC.